A selection of T cell receptor beta chains follows, all from one sample in a study of technical replicates of blood from several donors. The method was immunoSEQ multiplex PCR; TCRdb's version includes in-frame clones alone and lacks a portion of them. This sample has approximately 79,000 clones, with about 91% found just once. The specimen was T cells isolated from PBMCs. These receptors all come from a human donor in good health. Each CDR3 is given with its conserved first and last residue. A D gene is named only where the DNA matches it firmly. Rows give clone size only sometimes, using once, few, many, or a class for an expanded clone.

TRBJ2-5 | . | TRBV27 | TRBD2 | TGTGCCAGCAGTTTAGGACTAGCGGTCGAAGAGACCCAGTACTTC | CASSLGLAVEETQYF
TRBJ2-7 | once | TRBV4-1 | TRBD2 | TGCGCCAGCAGCTCGGGGGGTCCTAACGAGCAGTACTTC | CASSSGGPNEQYF
TRBJ2-7 | . | TRBV6-5 | . | TGTGCCAGCAGTTTGGGCGACACCTACGAGCAGTACTTC | CASSLGDTYEQYF
TRBJ2-5 | . | TRBV7-9 | TRBD1 | TGTGCCAGCGACAGGGCAAAAGAGACCCAGTACTTC | CASDRAKETQYF
TRBJ2-2 | . | TRBV6-1 | . | TGTGCCAGCAGTGAGGGTTGGGCCACCGGGGAGCTGTTTTTT | CASSEGWATGELFF
TRBJ1-2 | . | TRBV13 | TRBD1 | TGTGCCAGCAGCTTAACGACAGGGGCACCGGGAGGCTACACCTTC | CASSLTTGAPGGYTF
TRBJ2-2 | . | TRBV28 | . | TGTGCCAGTTGGGCTTCCTCGAACACCGGGGAGCTGTTTTTT | CASWASSNTGELFF
TRBJ1-4 | few | TRBV5-1 | . | TGCGCCAGCAGCCGTACATTTTCCCGTAATGAAAAACTGTTTTTT | CASSRTFSRNEKLFF
TRBJ2-3 | . | TRBV11-3 | TRBD2 | TGTGCCAGCTCAACTAGCGGGGGTACCACAGATACGCAGTATTTT | CASSTSGGTTDTQYF
TRBJ1-3 | . | TRBV9 | . | TGTGCCAGCAGCGCTAACAGGGTGCACTCTGGAAACACCATATATTTT | CASSANRVHSGNTIYF
TRBJ2-3 | once | TRBV7-2 | . | TGTGCCAGCAGCCCTCGTGTTCTGGATACGCAGTATTTT | CASSPRVLDTQYF
TRBJ2-4 | . | TRBV29-1 | TRBD1 | TGCAGCGCCGAGGGGACAGGGGGCGGAACGGACATTCAGTACTTC | CSAEGTGGGTDIQYF
TRBJ1-5 | . | TRBV6-1 | . | TGTGCCAGCAGGCTGACAGGCGGGAATCAGCCCCAGCATTTT | CASRLTGGNQPQHF
TRBJ1-2 | . | TRBV7-3 | . | TGTGCCAGCAGCTTAGGTGTGGGTCCGGGAGACGGCACTTTGTATGGCTACACCTTC | CASSLGVGPGDGTLYGYTF
TRBJ1-5 | . | TRBV20-1 | . | TGCAGTGCTAGACTAGGGGAGCCCCAGCATTTT | CSARLGEPQHF
TRBJ2-7 | . | TRBV27 | TRBD1 | TGTGCCAGCCGATCCGGGACAGATACCTACGAGCAGTACTTC | CASRSGTDTYEQYF
TRBJ1-1 | . | TRBV2 | . | TGTGCCACCCATAGGGCGGAGGCTGATGTTTCTGAAGCTTTCTTT | CATHRAEADVSEAFF
TRBJ1-2 | . | TRBV19 | TRBD1 | TGTGCCAGTAGTACGACAGGGGGAGGTAACTATGGCTACACCTTC | CASSTTGGGNYGYTF
TRBJ1-5 | . | TRBV19 | TRBD1 | TGTGCCAGTAGTATTGGACAGGGGGTTCAAACGCTCCAGCATTTT | CASSIGQGVQTLQHF
TRBJ2-3 | . | TRBV15 | TRBD2 | TGTGCCACCAGCAGAGATCTAATATCAACTAGCGGGAGAGTGGATACGCAGTATTTT | CATSRDLISTSGRVDTQYF
TRBJ2-1 | . | TRBV7-2 | . | TGTGCCAGCAGCTTAGCGGCGGGGACGTACAATGAGCAGTTCTTC | CASSLAAGTYNEQFF
TRBJ2-1 | once | TRBV2 | . | TGTGCCAGCATTCTATACAATGAGCAGTTCTTC | CASILYNEQFF
TRBJ2-3 | . | TRBV28 | TRBD1 | TGTGCCAGCAGTTGGGGGACAGGGGGCGAGTATACGCAGTATTTT | CASSWGTGGEYTQYF
TRBJ1-5 | . | TRBV5-4 | TRBD1 | TGTGCCAGCAGCGCAGGGGGGAGCAATCAGCCCCAGCATTTT | CASSAGGSNQPQHF
TRBJ2-7 | few | TRBV28 | TRBD1 | TGTGCCAGCAGTTTCAGACAGGGGGAAAGCGACGAGCAGTACTTC | CASSFRQGESDEQYF
TRBJ2-7 | few | TRBV7-9 | . | TGTGCCAGCAGCTTAGGCGGTGGCTGGCCCTACGAGCAGTACTTC | CASSLGGGWPYEQYF
TRBJ1-1 | . | TRBV28 | . | TGTGCCAGCAGTCCGACAGGTTTAACTGAAGCTTTCTTT | CASSPTGLTEAFF
TRBJ2-1 | once | TRBV4-1 | TRBD2 | TGCGCCAGCAGCCAAGATACTAGCGAGTACAATGAGCAGTTCTTC | CASSQDTSEYNEQFF
TRBJ2-7 | . | TRBV15 | . | TGTGCCACCAGCAGAGATTTAAACATAAACCCCTACGAGCAGTACTTC | CATSRDLNINPYEQYF